This T cell receptor (beta chain) originates from a study of vaccination and CD4 T cells after COVID-19. Whole-study context: Convalescent patients gave post-COVID blood a median about 100 days post-diagnosis, range 35 to 161. SARS-CoV-2, HCoV-NL63, HCoV-OC43 and HCoV-229E supplied the overlapping spike peptides used to stimulate cells.

The CDR3 extends over 13 amino acids. Germline values: CDR1 DFQATT, CDR2 SNEGSKA (reference sequence). With 5 bases removed from V and 3 bases from J, the gap between germline ends came to 12 bases. Treatment described: roughly 10-day PBMC culture with coronavirus spike peptide pools or control peptides (ViraFEST assay). With the Oncomine TCR Beta short-read assay, DNA from cultured CD4+ T cells was sequenced. TCRdb ran MiXCR on the PCR reads and lists one entry per CDR3 protein. Among about 15,000 distinct CDR3 sequences, around 48% were seen once, and the ten largest hold 13% to 15%. Regarding this clonotype: Its antigen is unidentified.

This TCR came from a human donor who had recovered from COVID-19. The chain combines TRBV20-1 with TRBJ2-3; D is undetermined. Sample: CD4+ T cells from blood, cultured in vitro. The CDR3 nucleotides are TGCAGTGCTCAGCGTAGGAGTACAGATACGCAGTATTTT. Residues: CSAQRRSTDTQYF.